The 3 T cell receptor beta chains reported below all come from one sample, sequenced in a study of PD-1 blockade in classical Hodgkin lymphoma. Some clones are missing from TCRdb's copy, which holds only in-frame ones; the method was immunoSEQ multiplex PCR. The repertoire holds about 31,000 clones, with 81% as singletons. As to time point: cycle 4 day 1 (C4D1), after 5 to 7 weeks of nivolumab. Patients all relapsed after autologous stem cell transplantation, and there was variation in brentuximab vedotin exposure. The sequencing here drew on peripheral blood mononuclear cells (PBMCs), taken before the fourth cycle of nivolumab. These receptor sequences come from a human donor with classical Hodgkin lymphoma.

V and J are TRBV5-1 and TRBJ1-4, with 7 positions matching TRBD1. The CDR3 extends over 15 amino acids. Germline CDR1 is SGHRS and CDR2 is YFSETQ. J was trimmed by 8 bases and V by 3 bases; bases with no gene match: 10. The CDR3, as DNA: TGCGCCAGCAGCTCCGGACAGGCTCGAGGAGAAAAACTGTTTTTT. This translates into CASSSGQARGEKLFF.

The chain uses TRBV6-1 and TRBJ2-7; maybe TRBD1 (6 bases). The CDR3 loop spans 14 amino acids. CDR1 is MNHNS, CDR2 SASEGT, per germline. Trimming removed 4 bases at V and 2 bases at J, with 12 bases between. The CDR3 spells CASSVGTGTYEQYV. The CDR3 coding sequence is TGTGCCAGCAGTGTGGGAACAGGGACCTACGAGCAGTACGTC.

The V gene is TRBV6-5, the J gene TRBJ1-6; no definite D call. The V end lost 2 bases, the J end lost 8 bases, and 7 bases lay between the germline ends. CDR1 is MNHEY and CDR2 is SVGAGI in the germline V gene. This CDR3 spans 13 amino acids. The CDR3 coding sequence is TGTGCCAGCAGTTACAACAGCTATTCACCCCTCCACTTT. As protein: CASSYNSYSPLHF.